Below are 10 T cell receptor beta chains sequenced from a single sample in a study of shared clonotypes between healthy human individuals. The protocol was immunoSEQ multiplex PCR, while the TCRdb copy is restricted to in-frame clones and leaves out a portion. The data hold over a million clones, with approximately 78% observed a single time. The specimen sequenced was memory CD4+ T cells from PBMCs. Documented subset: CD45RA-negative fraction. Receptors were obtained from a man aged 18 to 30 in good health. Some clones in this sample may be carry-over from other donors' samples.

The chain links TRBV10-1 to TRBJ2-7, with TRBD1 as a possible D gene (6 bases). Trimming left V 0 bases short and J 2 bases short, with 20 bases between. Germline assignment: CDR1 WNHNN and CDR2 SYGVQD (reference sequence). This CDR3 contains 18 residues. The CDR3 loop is CASSESTSRDRRPYEQYF. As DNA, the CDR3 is TGCGCCAGCAGTGAGTCGACCTCCCGAGACAGGAGACCCTACGAGCAGTACTTC.

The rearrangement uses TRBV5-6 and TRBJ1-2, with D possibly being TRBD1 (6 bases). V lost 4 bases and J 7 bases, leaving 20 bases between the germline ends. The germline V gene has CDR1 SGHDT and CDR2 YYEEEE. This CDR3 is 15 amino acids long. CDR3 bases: TGTGCCAGCAGCGCCGTCACGGGGGCAGCCATTGGCTACACCTTC. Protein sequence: CASSAVTGAAIGYTF.

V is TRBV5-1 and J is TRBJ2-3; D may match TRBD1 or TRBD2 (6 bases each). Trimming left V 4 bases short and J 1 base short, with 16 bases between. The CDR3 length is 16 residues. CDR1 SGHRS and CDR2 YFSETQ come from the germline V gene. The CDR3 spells CASSKGGQGGTDTQYF. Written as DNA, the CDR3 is TGCGCCAGCAGCAAGGGGGGCCAGGGAGGCACAGATACGCAGTATTTT. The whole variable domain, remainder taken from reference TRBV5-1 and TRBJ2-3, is KAGVTQTPRYLIKTRGQQVTLSCSPISGHRSVSWYQQTPGQGLQFLFEYFSETQRNKGNFPGRFSGRQFSNSRSEMNVSTLELGDSALYLCASSKGGQGGTDTQYFGPGTRLTVL.

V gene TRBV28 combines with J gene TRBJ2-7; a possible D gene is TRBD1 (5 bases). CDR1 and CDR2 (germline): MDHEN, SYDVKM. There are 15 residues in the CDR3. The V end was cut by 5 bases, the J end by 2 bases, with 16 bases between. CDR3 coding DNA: TGTGCCAGCAGTAACACCGACAGCACTACCTACGAGCAGTACTTC. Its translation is CASSNTDSTTYEQYF.

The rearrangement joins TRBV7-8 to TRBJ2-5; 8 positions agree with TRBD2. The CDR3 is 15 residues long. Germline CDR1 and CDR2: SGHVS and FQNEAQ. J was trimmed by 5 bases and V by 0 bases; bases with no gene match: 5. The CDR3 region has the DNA TGTGCCAGCAGCTTAGCGCGGGGGGCAGGGGAGACCCAGTACTTC. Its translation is CASSLARGAGETQYF.

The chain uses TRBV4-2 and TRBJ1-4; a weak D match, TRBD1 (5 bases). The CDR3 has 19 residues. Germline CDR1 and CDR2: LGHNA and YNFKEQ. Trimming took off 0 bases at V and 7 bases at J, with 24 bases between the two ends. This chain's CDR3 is CASSQDVFLGASSGEKLFF. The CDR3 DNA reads TGTGCCAGCAGCCAAGATGTTTTTTTAGGGGCCAGCTCGGGTGAAAAACTGTTTTTT.

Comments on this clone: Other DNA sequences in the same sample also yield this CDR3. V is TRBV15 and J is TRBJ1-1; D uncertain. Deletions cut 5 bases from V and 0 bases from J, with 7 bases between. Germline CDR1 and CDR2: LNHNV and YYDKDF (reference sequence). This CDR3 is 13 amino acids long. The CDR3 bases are TGTGCCACCAGCTACGGTCTGAACACTGAAGCTTTCTTT. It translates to CATSYGLNTEAFF.

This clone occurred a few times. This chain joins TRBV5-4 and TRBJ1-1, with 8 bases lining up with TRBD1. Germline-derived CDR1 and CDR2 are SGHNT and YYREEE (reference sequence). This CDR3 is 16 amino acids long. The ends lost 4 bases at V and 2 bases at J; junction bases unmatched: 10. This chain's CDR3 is CASSGGYRGGNTEAFF. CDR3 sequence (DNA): TGTGCCAGCAGCGGGGGATACAGGGGGGGCAACACTGAAGCTTTCTTT.

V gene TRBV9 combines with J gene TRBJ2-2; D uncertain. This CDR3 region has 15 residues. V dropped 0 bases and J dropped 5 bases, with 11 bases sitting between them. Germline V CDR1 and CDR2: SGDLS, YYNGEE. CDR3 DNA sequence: TGTGCCAGCAGCGTAGATGCTAGAAGAACCGGGGAGCTGTTTTTT. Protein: CASSVDARRTGELFF.

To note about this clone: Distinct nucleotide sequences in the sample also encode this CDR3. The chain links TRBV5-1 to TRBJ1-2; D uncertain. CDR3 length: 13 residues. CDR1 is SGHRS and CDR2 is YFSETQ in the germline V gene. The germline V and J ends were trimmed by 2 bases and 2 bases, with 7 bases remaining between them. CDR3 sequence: CASSFGGNYGYTF. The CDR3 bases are TGCGCCAGCAGCTTCGGAGGGAACTATGGCTACACCTTC. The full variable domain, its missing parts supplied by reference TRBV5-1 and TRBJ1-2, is KAGVTQTPRYLIKTRGQQVTLSCSPISGHRSVSWYQQTPGQGLQFLFEYFSETQRNKGNFPGRFSGRQFSNSRSEMNVSTLELGDSALYLCASSFGGNYGYTFGSGTRLTVV.